This TCR beta chain was obtained from a study of tumor-infiltrating lymphocytes in primary liver carcinoma. Notes on the study in general: Bulk, unsorted sampling meant CD4+ and CD8+ repertoires went uncompared. Researchers found tumor-adjacent and tumor-blood pairs overlapped less than tumor region pairs.

A primer matching the constant region was used to make TCR beta cDNA from around 550 ng of total RNA. Library construction for TCR beta comprised three nested multiplex PCR rounds performed with slightly modified ARM-PCR. In the first two PCR rounds, TRBV1-TRBV30 forward primers were paired with a C-beta reverse primer, and each round lasted approximately 10 cycles. One entry per CDR3 protein results from TCRdb running MiXCR on the multiplex PCR reads. The sample shows about 200,000 distinct CDR3 sequences, roughly 61% of them seen only once. A remark on this clonotype: Its antigen is undetermined. No conserved phenylalanine or tryptophan ends this CDR3, so it is likely a read error.

This CDR3 region has 12 residues. CDR1 SGHAT and CDR2 FQDESV come from the germline V gene (reference sequence). V was trimmed by 1 base and J by 5 bases, leaving 4 bases between them. Both blood RNA, taken from unsorted whole blood, and germline DNA were extracted. The sequenced material came from peripheral blood. The sequence was obtained from a woman aged 60-75 years with primary liver carcinoma and hepatitis B virus infection. The V call is TRBV11-1, the J call TRBJ2-3, with D hard to call. In DNA, the CDR3 is TGTGCCAGCAGCTTAGGGGTAGATACGCAGTATTTG. Residues: CASSLGVDTQYL.